This T cell receptor (beta chain) was documented in a study of CD8 T cells in Susac syndrome. Germline CDR1 reads SEHNR; CDR2 reads FQNEAQ (reference sequence). CDR3 size: 17 residues. V was clipped by 1 base and J by 0 bases, with 12 bases between them. RNA totalling roughly 0.5 to 1 ug underwent reverse transcription with random hexamers. By means of immunoSEQ multiplex PCR, TCR beta CDR3 spanning 54 Vbeta and 13 Jbeta underwent amplification. TCRdb redid the calling of the immunoSEQ multiplex PCR reads with MiXCR, one entry per CDR3 protein. The profile covers about 190,000 distinct CDR3 sequences, with roughly 96% appearing a single time and around 0.093% taken by the ten largest. Sequencing of TCR beta was performed on blood CD8+ T cells and on blood CD4+ T cells. The count of this clonotype is one.

This receptor was taken from a human donor in good health. Input material: CD4+ T cells from PBMCs. V usage is TRBV7-9 and J usage is TRBJ2-2; maybe TRBD2 (5 bases). The CDR3 DNA sequence: TGTGCCAGCAGCTTAGGATACTGGGAGTCGAACACCGGGGAGCTGTTTTTT. It specifies CASSLGYWESNTGELFF.